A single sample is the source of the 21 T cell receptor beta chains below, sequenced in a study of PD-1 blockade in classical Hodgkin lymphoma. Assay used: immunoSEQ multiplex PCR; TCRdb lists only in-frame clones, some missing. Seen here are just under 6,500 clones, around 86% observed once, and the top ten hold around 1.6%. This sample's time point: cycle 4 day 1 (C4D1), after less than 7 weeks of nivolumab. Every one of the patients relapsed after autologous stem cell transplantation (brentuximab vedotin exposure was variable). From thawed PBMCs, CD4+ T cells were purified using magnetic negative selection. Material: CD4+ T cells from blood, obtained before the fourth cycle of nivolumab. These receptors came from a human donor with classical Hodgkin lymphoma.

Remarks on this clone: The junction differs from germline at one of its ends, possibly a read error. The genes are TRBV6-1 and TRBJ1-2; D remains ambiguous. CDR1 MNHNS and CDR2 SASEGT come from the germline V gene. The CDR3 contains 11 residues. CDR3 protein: CASSERNTYCF. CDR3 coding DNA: TGTGCCAGCAGTGAAAGGAACACCTACTGCTTC.

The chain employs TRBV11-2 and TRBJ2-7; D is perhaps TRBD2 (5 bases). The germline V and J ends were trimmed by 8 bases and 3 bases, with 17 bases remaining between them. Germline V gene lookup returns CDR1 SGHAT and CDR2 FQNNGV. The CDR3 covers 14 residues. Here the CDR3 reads CASSDRQLVYEQYF. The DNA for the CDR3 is TGTGCCAGCTCGGACCGACAACTAGTCTACGAGCAGTACTTC.

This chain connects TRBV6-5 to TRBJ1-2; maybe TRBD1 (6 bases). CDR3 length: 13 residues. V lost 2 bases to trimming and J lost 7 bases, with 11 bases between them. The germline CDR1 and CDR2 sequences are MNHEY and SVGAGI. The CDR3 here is CASSYRGQSGYTF. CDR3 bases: TGTGCCAGCAGTTACCGGGGGCAGAGTGGCTACACCTTC.

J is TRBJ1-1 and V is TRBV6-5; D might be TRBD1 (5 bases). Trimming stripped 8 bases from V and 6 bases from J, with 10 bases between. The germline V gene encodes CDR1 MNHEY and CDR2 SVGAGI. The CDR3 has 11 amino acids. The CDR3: CASAGDSEAFF. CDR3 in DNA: TGTGCCAGCGCCGGGGACTCTGAAGCTTTCTTT.

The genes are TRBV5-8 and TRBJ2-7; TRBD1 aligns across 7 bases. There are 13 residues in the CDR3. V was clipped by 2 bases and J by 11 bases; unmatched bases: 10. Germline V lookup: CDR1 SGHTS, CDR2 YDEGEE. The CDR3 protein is CASSFLIGDRKYF. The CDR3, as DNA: TGTGCCAGCAGCTTTCTGATTGGGGACAGAAAGTACTTC.

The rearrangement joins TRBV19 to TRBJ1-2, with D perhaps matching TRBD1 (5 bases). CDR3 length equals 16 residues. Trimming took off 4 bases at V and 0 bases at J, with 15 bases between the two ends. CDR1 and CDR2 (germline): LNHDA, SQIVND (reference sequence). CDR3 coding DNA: TGTGCCAGTAGTAGGGGGGGGACGAACTCTAACTATGGCTACACCTTC. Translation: CASSRGGTNSNYGYTF. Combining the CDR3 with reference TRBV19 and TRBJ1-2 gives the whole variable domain DGGITQSPKYLFRKEGQNVTLSCEQNLNHDAMYWYRQDPGQGLRLIYYSQIVNDFQKGDIAEGYSVSREKKESFPLTVTSAQKNPTAFYLCASSRGGTNSNYGYTFGSGTRLTVV.

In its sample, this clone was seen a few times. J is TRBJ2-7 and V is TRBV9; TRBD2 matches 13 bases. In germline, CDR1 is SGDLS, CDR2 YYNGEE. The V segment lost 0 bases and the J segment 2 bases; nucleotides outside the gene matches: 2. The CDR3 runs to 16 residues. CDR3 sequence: CASSVGGTSGTYEQYF. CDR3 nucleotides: TGTGCCAGCAGCGTAGGGGGGACTAGCGGGACCTACGAGCAGTACTTC.

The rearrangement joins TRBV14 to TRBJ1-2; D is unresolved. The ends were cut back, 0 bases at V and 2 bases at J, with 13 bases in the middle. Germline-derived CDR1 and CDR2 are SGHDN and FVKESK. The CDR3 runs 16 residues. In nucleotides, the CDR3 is TGTGCCAGCAGCCAAGAAGGAGGCAGGTTGAACTATGGCTACACCTTC. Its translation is CASSQEGGRLNYGYTF.

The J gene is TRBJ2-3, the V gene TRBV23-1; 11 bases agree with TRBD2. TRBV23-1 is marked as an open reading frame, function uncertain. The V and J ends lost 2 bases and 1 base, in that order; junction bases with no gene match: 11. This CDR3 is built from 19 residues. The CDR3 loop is CASSQRPEVTSGGTDTQYF. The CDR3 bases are TGCGCCAGCAGTCAAAGACCCGAGGTGACTAGCGGGGGCACAGATACGCAGTATTTT.

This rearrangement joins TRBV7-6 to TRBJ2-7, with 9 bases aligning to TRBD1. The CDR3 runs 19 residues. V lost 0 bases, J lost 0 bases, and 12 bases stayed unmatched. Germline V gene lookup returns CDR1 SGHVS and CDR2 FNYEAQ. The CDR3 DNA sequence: TGTGCCAGCAGCTTAGCGCGAAGAAGGACAGGGGATAACTCCTACGAGCAGTACTTC. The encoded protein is CASSLARRRTGDNSYEQYF.

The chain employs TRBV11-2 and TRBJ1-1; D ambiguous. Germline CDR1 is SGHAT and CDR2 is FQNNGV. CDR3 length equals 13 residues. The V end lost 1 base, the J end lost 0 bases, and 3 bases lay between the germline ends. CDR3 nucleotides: TGTGCCAGCAGCTTAGTTATGAACACTGAAGCTTTCTTT. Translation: CASSLVMNTEAFF.

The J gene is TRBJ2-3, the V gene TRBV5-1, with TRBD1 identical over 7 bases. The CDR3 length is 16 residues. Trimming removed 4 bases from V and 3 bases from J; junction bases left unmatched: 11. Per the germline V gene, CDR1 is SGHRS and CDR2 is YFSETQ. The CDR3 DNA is TGCGCCAGCAGCATACAGGGGAGAGGGGGTACAGATACGCAGTATTTT. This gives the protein CASSIQGRGGTDTQYF.

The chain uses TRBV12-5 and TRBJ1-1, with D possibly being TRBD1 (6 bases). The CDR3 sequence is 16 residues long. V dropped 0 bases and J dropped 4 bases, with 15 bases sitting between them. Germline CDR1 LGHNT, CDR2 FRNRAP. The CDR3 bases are TGTGCTAGTGGTTTGGTAGTTAACAGGGTGGCCACTGAAGCTTTCTTT. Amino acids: CASGLVVNRVATEAFF.

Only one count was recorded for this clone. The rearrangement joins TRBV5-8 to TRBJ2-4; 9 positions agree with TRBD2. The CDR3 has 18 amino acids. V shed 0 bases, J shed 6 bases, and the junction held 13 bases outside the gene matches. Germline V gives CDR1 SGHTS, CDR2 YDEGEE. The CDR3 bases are TGTGCCAGCAGCTTGGCCCGTTTGCTAGCGGGATGGGGAAACATTCAGTACTTC. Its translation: CASSLARLLAGWGNIQYF. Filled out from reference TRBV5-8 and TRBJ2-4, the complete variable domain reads EAGVTQSPTHLIKTRGQQATLRCSPISGHTSVYWYQQALGLGLQFLLWYDEGEERNRGNFPPRFSGRQFPNYSSELNVNALELEDSALYLCASSLARLLAGWGNIQYFGAGTRLSVL.

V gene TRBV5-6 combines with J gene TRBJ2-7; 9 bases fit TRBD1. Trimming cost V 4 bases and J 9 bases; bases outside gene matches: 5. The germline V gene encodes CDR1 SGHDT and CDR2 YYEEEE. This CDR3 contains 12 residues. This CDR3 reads CASSGGQGSQYF. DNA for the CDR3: TGTGCCAGCAGCGGCGGACAGGGGTCGCAGTACTTC.

CDR3 region: CASSLNRGIRGAKNIQYF. CDR3 DNA sequence: TGTGCCAGTAGCTTGAACAGGGGGATTCGGGGAGCCAAAAACATTCAGTACTTC. The rearrangement uses TRBV19 and TRBJ2-4; 8 bases fit TRBD1. Germline V lookup: CDR1 LNHDA, CDR2 SQIVND (reference sequence). This CDR3 region has 18 residues. With V trimmed by 6 bases and J by 0 bases, 13 bases remained unmatched.

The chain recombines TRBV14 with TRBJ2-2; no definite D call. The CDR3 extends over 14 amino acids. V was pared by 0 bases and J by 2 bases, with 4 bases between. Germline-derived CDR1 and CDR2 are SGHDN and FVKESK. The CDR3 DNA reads TGTGCCAGCAGCCAAGACCATAACACCGGGGAGCTGTTTTTT. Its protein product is CASSQDHNTGELFF.

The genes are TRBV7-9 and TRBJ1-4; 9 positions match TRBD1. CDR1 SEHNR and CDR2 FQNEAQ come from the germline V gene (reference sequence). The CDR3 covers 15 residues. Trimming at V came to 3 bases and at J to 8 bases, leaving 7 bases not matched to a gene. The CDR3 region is CASSFTGGFGEKLFF. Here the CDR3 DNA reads TGTGCCAGCAGCTTTACAGGGGGCTTTGGGGAAAAACTGTTTTTT.

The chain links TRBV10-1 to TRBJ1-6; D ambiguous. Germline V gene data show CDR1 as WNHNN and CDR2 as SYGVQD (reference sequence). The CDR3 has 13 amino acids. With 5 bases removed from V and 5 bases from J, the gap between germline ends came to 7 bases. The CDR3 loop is CASSWKDNSPLHF. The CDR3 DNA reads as TGCGCCAGCAGTTGGAAAGATAATTCACCCCTCCACTTT.

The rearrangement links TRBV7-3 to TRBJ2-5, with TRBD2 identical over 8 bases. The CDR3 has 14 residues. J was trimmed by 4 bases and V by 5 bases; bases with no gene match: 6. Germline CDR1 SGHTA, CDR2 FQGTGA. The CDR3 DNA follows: TGTGCCAGCAGCGCATTCGCGGGGGGAGAGACCCAGTACTTC. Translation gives CASSAFAGGETQYF.

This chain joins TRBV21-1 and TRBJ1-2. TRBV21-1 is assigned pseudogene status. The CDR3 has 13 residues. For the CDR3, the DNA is TGTGCCAGCAGACCTAGATCCCGTTATGGCTACACCTTC. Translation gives CASRPRSRYGYTF.